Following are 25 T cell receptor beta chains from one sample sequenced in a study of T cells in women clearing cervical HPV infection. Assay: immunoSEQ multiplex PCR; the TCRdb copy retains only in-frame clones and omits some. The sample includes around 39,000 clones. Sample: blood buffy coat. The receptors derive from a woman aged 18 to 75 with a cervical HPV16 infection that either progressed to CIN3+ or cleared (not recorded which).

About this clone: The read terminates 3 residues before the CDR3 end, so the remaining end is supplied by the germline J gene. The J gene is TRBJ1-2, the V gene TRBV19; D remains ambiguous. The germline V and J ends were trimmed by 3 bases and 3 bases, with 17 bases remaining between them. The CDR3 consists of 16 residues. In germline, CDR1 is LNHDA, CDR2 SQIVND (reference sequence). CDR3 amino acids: CASSIGSAGWHYGYTF. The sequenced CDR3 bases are TGTGCCAGTAGTATTGGTTCGGCAGGATGGCACTATGGC.

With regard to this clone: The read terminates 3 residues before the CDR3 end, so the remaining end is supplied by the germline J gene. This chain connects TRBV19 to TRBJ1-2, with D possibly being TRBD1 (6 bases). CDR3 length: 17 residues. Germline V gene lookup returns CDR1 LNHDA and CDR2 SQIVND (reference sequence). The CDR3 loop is CASSIGGGTISYNDYTF. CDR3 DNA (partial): TGTGCCAGTAGTATAGGAGGGGGAACGATCTCCTACAATGAC. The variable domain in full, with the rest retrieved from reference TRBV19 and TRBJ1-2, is DGGITQSPKYLFRKEGQNVTLSCEQNLNHDAMYWYRQDPGQGLRLIYYSQIVNDFQKGDIAEGYSVSREKKESFPLTVTSAQKNPTAFYLCASSIGGGTISYNDYTFGSGTRLTVV.

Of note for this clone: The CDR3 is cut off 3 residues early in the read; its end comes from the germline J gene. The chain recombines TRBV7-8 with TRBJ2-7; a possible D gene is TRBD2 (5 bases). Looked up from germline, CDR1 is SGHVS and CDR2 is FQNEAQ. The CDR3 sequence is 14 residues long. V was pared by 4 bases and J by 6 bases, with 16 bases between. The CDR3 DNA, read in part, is TGTGCCAGCAGCTCGCGAGGCAGCGGCCTCGAG. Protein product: CASSSRGSGLE. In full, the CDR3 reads CASSSRGSGLEQYF.

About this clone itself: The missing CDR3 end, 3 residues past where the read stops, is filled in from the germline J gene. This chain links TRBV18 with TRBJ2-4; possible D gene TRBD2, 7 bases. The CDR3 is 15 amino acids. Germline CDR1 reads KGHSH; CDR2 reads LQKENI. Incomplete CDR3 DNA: TGTGCCAGCTCACCCCTGGGAGGGGGTGGAATCCTT. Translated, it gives CASSPLGGGGIL. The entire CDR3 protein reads CASSPLGGGGILQYF. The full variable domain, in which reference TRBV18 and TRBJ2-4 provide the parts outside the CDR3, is NAGVMQNPRHLVRRRGQEARLRCSPMKGHSHVYWYRQLPEEGLKFMVYLQKENIIDESGMPKERFSAEFPKEGPSILRIQQVVRGDSAAYFCASSPLGGGGILQYFGAGTRLSVL.

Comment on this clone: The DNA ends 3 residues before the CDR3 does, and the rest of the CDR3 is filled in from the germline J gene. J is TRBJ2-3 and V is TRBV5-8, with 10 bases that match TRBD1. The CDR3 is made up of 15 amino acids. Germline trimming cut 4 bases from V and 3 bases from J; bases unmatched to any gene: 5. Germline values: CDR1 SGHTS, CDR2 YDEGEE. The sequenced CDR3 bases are TGTGCCAGCAGCCCGGACAGGGGGTGGACAGATACG. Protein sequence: CASSPDRGWTDT. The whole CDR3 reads CASSPDRGWTDTQYF.

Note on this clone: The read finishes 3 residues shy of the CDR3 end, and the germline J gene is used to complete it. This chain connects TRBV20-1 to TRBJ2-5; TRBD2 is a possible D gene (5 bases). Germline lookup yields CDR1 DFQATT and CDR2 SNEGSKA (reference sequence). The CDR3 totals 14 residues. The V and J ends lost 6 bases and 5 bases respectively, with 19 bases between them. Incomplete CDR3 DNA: TGCAGTGCCCTAATCGGCGGGTACTGGGAGACC. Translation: CSALIGGYWET. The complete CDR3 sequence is CSALIGGYWETQYF.

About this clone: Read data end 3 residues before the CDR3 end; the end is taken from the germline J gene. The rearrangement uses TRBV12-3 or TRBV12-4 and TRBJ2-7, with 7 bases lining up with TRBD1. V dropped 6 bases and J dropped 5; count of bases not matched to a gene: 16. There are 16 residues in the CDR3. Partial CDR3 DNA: TGTGCCAGCAGCAGCTCCAAACAGGGGAATCGGGACGAG. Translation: CASSSSKQGNRDE. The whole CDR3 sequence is CASSSSKQGNRDEQYF.

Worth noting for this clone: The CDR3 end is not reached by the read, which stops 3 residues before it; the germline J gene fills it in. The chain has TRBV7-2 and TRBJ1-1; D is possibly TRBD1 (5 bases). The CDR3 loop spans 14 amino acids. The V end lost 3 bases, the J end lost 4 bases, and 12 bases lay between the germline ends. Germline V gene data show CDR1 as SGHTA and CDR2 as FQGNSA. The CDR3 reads CASSLMGGGTEAFF. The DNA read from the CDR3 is TGTGCCAGCAGCTTGATGGGGGGGGGCACTGAA.

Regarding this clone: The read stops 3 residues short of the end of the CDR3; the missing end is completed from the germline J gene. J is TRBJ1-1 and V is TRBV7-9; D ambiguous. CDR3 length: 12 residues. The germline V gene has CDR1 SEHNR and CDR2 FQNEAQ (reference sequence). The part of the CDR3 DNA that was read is TGTGCCAGCAGCTTCGAGACTGCCGAA. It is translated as CASSFETAE. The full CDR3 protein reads CASSFETAEAFF.

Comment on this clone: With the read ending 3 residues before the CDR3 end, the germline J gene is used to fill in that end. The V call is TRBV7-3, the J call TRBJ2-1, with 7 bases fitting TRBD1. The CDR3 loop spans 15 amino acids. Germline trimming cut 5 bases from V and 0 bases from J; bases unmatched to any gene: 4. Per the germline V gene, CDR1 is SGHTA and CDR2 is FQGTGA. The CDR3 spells CASSPGQNSYNEQFF. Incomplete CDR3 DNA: TGTGCCAGCAGCCCGGGACAGAACTCCTACAATGAG.

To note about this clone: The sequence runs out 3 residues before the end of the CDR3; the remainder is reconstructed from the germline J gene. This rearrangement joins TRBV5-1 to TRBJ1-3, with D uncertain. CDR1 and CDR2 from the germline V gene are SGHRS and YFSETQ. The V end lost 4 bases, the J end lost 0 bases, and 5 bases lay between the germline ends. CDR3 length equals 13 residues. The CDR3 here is CASSPGSGNTIYF. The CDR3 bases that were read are TGCGCCAGCAGCCCCGGCTCTGGAAACACC.

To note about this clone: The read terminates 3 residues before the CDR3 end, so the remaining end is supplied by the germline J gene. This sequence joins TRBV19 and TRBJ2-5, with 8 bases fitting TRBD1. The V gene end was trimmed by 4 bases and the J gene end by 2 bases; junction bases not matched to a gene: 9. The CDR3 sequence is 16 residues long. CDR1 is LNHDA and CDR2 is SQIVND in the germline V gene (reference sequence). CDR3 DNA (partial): TGTGCCAGTAGTACCACCGGACAGGGTCGGCAAGAGACC. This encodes CASSTTGQGRQET. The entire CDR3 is CASSTTGQGRQETQYF.

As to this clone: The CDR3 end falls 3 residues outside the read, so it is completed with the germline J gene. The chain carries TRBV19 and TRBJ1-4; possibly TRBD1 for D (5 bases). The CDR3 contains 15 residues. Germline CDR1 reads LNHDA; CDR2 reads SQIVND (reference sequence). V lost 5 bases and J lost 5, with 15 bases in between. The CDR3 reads CASSESGGVNEKLFF. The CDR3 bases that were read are TGTGCCAGTAGTGAGTCGGGGGGAGTAAATGAAAAA.

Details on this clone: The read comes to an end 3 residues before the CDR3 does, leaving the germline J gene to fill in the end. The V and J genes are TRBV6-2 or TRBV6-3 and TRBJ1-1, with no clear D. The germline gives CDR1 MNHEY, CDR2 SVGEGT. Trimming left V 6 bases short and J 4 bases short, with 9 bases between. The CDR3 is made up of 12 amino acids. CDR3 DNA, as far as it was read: TGTGCCAGCAGCTCGGTCCTCACTGAA. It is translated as CASSSVLTE. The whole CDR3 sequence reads CASSSVLTEAFF.

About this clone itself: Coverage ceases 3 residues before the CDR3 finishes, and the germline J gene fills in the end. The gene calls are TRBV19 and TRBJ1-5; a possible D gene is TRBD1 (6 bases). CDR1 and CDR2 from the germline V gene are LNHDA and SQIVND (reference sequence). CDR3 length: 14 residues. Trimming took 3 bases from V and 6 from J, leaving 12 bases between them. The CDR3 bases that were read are TGTGCCAGTAGTATCGGCAGGGGTGGTCAGCCC. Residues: CASSIGRGGQP. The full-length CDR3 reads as CASSIGRGGQPQHF.

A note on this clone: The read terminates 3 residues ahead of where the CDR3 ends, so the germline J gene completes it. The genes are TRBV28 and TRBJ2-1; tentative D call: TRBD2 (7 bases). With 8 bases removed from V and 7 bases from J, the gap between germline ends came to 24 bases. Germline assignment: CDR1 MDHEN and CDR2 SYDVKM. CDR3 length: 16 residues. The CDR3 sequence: CASGQTGWRGGNEQFF. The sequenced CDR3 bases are TGTGCCAGCGGCCAAACCGGGTGGAGGGGGGGAAATGAG.

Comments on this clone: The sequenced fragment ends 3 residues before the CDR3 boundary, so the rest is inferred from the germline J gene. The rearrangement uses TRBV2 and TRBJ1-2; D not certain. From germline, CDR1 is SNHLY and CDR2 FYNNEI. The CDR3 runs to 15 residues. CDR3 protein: CASSPTPSSYNDYTF. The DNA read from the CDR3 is TGTGCCAGCAGCCCGACTCCTAGCTCCTACAATGAC.

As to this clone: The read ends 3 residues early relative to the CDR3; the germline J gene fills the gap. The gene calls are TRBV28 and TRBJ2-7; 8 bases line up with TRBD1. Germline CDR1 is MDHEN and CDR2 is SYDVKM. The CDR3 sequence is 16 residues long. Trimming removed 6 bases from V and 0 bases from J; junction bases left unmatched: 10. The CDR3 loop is CASSFKWTGPSYEQYF. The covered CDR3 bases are TGTGCCAGCAGCTTCAAATGGACAGGGCCCTCCTACGAG.

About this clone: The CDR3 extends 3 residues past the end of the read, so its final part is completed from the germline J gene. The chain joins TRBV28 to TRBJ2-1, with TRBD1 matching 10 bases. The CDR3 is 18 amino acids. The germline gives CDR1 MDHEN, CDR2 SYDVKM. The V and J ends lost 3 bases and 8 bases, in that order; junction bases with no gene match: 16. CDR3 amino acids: CASSFSLRDRGLWDEQFF. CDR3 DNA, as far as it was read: TGTGCCAGCAGTTTCTCTCTCCGGGACAGGGGCCTTTGGGATGAG.

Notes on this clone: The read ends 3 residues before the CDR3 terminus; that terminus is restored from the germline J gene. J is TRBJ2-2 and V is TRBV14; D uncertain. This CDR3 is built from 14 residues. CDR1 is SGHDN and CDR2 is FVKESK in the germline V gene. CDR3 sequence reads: CASSQDRRLVVLFF. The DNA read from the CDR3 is TGTGCCAGCAGCCAAGATAGGCGGCTAGTAGTG. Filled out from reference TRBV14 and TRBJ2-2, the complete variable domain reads EAGVTQFPSHSVIEKGQTVTLRCDPISGHDNLYWYRRVMGKEIKFLLHFVKESKQDESGMPNNRFLAERTGGTYSTLKVQPAELEDSGVYFCASSQDRRLVVLFFGEGSRLTVL.

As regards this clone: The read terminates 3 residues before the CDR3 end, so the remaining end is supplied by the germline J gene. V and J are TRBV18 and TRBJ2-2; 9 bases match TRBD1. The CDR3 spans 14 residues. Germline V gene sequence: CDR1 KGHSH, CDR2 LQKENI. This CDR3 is CASSPGTGREKLFF. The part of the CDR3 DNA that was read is TGTGCCAGCTCACCGGGGACAGGGCGAGAAAAG.

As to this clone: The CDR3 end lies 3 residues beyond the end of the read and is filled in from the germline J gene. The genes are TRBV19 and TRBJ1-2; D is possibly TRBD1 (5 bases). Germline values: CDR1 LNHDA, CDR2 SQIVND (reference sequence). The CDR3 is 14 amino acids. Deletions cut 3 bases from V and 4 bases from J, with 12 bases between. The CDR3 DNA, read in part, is TGTGCCAGTAGTATGGAGGGGAGGTCCTATGGC. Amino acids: CASSMEGRSYG. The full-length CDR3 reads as CASSMEGRSYGYTF.

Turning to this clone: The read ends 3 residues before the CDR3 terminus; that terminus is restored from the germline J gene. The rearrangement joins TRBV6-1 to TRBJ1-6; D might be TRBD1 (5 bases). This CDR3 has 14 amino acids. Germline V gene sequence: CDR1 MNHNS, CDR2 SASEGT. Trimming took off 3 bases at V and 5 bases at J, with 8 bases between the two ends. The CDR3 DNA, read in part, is TGTGCCAGCAGTGAGGGGCGCCATAATTCACCC. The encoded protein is CASSEGRHNSP. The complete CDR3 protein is CASSEGRHNSPLHF.

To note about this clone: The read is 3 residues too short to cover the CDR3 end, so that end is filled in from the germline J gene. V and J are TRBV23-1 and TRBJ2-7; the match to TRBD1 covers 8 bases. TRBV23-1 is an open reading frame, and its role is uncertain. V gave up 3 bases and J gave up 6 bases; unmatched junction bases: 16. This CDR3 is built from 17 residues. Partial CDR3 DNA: TGCGCCAGCAGTCACTCCAAAGAGCAGGGGGCTCGGGGCGAG. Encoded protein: CASSHSKEQGARGE. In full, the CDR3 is CASSHSKEQGARGEQYF.

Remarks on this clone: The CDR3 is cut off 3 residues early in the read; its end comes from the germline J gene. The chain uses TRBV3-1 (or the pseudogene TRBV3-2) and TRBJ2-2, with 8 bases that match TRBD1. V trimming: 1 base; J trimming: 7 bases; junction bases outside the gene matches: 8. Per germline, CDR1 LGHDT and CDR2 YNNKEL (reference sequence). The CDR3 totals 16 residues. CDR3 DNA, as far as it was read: TGTGCCAGCAGCCAAGGTCCCCAGGGGGCCGGCGGGGAG. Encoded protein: CASSQGPQGAGGE. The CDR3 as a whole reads CASSQGPQGAGGELFF.